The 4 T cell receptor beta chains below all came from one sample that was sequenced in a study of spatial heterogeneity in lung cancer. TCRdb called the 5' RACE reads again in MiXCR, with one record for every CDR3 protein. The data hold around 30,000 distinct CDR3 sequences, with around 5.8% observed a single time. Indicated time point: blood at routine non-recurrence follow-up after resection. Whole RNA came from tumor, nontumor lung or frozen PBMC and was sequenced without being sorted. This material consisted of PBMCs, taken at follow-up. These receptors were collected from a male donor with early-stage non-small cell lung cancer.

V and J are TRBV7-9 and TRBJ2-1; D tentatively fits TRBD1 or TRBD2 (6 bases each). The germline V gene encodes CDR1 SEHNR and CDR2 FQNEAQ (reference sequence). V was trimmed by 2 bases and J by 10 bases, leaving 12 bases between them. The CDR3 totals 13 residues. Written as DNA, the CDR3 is TGTGCCAGCAGCTTATGGGGGGCCCACGAGCAGTTCTTC. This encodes CASSLWGAHEQFF.

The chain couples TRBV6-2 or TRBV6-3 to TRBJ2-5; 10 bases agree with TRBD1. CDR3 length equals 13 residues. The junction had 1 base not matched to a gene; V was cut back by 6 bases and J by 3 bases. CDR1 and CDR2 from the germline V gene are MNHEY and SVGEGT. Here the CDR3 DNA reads TGTGCCAGCAGGGGGACAGGGGAAGAGACCCAGTACTTC. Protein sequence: CASRGTGEETQYF.

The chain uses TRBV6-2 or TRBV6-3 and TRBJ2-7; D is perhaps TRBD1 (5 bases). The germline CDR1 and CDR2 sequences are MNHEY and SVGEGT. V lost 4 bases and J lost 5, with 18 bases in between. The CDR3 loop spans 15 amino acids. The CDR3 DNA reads TGTGCCAGCAGTTCGACCTCAGGGTCGTGGGACGAGCAGTACTTC. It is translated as CASSSTSGSWDEQYF.

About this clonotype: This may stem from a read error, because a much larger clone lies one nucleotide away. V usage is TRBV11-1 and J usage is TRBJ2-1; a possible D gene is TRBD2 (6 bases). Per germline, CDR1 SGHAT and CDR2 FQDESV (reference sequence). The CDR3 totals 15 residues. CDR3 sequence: CAGSLRIAVYNEQFF. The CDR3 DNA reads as TGTGCCGGCAGCTTACGAATAGCGGTCTACAATGAGCAGTTCTTC.